This is a list of T cell receptor beta chains from one sample in a study of shared clonotypes between healthy human individuals. The method was immunoSEQ multiplex PCR; TCRdb's version includes in-frame clones alone and lacks a portion of them. The sample consists of around 1,000,000 clones, roughly 80% of them appearing once. Sequencing was done on a sample of memory CD4+ T cells from PBMCs. The receptors were gathered from a man aged 18 to 29 in good health. Some clones in this sample may be carry-over from other donors' samples. Both conserved end residues are part of each CDR3. Each record gives: V gene, CDR3 protein.

V: TRBV12-5; CDR3: CASGLVAGDGNYGYTF
V: TRBV28; CDR3: CATTGSGGAAGTQYF
V: TRBV25-1; CDR3: CASGGRTTYEQYF
V: TRBV7-2; CDR3: CASSLRAGQETQYF
V: TRBV5-1; CDR3: CASSLAVSGDTEAFF
V: TRBV28; CDR3: CASSRPGAGGEETQYF
V: TRBV11-2; CDR3: CASSLAGQRNTEAFF
V: TRBV6-6; CDR3: CASSRQGLYEQYF
V: TRBV28; CDR3: CASSSPGRNTEAFF
V: TRBV20-1; CDR3: CSASGPEQYF
V: TRBV7-8; CDR3: CASSLGSTPDTQYF
V: TRBV19; CDR3: CASSIGPSRTYNEQFF
V: TRBV5-1; CDR3: CASSSQGGYYGYTF
V: TRBV7-9; CDR3: CASSLQAGGIGELFF
V: TRBV7-8; CDR3: CASSLTVDTQYF
V: TRBV28; CDR3: CASSFPQRTYEQYF
V: TRBV5-1; CDR3: CASRSGRHNNEQFF
V: TRBV28; CDR3: CASSTRTGMSTDTQYF
V: TRBV5-8; CDR3: CASSLGPGRTYGYTF
V: TRBV6-1; CDR3: CASSSTGNYYNEQFF
V: TRBV25-1; CDR3: CASSEYKKARSGNTIYF
V: TRBV6-1; CDR3: CASSEALGGYTGELFF
V: TRBV5-4; CDR3: CASSFAQGAIGETQYF
V: TRBV5-1; CDR3: CASSLLHEQYF
V: TRBV11-2; CDR3: CASSTFSGTNTGELFF
V: TRBV13; CDR3: CASSFGTQSLEQYF
V: TRBV11-2; CDR3: CASSFASSNTGELFF
V: TRBV5-1; CDR3: CASSLVDPGTEAFF
V: TRBV7-9; CDR3: CASSPGTSAYSYEQYF
V: TRBV29-1; CDR3: CSVGSVGNTIYF
V: TRBV9; CDR3: CASSVGGGNYEQYF
V: TRBV28; CDR3: CASSSPGSGSPYEQYF
V: TRBV7-2; CDR3: CASSPRKGLAGAGETQYF
V: TRBV28; CDR3: CASSPGTGHQPQHF
V: TRBV10-3; CDR3: CAISEPPGGKVGTDTQYF
V: TRBV6-1; CDR3: CAIGGSATNEKLFF
V: TRBV7-2; CDR3: CASSPDYFAGELFF
V: TRBV11-2; CDR3: CASTDREANEQYF
V: TRBV5-1; CDR3: CASSPGTSGRASQETQYF
V: TRBV15; CDR3: CATSREGLADNYEQYF
V: TRBV13; CDR3: CASSSGAGGEQYF
V: TRBV11-2; CDR3: CASSLGRRSREPQHF
V: TRBV4-3; CDR3: CASSQDLGNRQYF
V: TRBV6-1; CDR3: CASTQQDGSYGYTF
V: TRBV7-8; CDR3: CASSLGRASGNIIYF
V: TRBV28; CDR3: CASRIWTSGTDTQYF
V: TRBV12-5; CDR3: CASGLGQGTSGNTIYF
V: TRBV20-1; CDR3: CSATGGFGYTF
V: TRBV7-9; CDR3: CASSLDRSREKLFF
V: TRBV27; CDR3: CASSRTGSSYEQYF
V: TRBV30; CDR3: CAWSAGSAGETQYF
V: TRBV5-1; CDR3: CASSLTPGLLYNEQFF
V: TRBV4-1; CDR3: CASSRGLAGGLAADTQYF
V: TRBV5-1; CDR3: CASSLLQGGYEQYF
V: TRBV5-1; CDR3: CASSTGTPRSYTF
V: TRBV7-2; CDR3: CASSSRGNYEQYF
V: TRBV2; CDR3: CASSAGTSAQETQYF